The present T cell receptor beta chain was sequenced within a study of blood T cell repertoires in COVID-19 (dated by TCRdb to the early 2020s). Context from the whole study: The collaborator samples originated in the United States, Italy and Spain and spanned the acute and convalescent phases of COVID-19. The repertoires were released in a freely available public database meant as a resource for research on the immune response to SARS-CoV-2. The samples were drawn from two sources: the first 160 participants of the ongoing ImmuneRACE study, and 1,000 to 1,500 subjects contributed by 6 global collaborators. HLA class I and class II types, where available, came from metadata supplied by the sample provider rather than from assay-based typing. Subjects who had been exposed to COVID-19, were actively infected with it, or had recovered from it provided the deeply sampled blood TCRbeta repertoires that made up the dataset. The prospective study material was composed of cDNA or gDNA derived from T cells, B-cell-depleted T cells, or PBMCs. Nearly every sample came with metadata listing a de-identified subject ID, COVID-19 status, age in years and sex. Results the study describes overall, beyond this receptor: The amount of clinical and demographic metadata varied by source and participant and was provided uncurated.

TCRbeta CDR3 regions were amplified from genomic DNA using the immunoSEQ Assay, a bias-controlled multiplex PCR. For the original study's pipeline: The number of nucleated cells in each sample was estimated by amplification of reference gene primers within the assay. Sequence reads were collapsed and filtered to measure the absolute abundance of every unique TCRbeta CDR3 rearrangement. For each sample, productive Simpson clonality was calculated as the square root of Simpson's diversity index across productive rearrangements. TCRdb mirrors the immuneACCESS table, restricted to in-frame sequences. Some clones are absent from its copies; in checked studies, under half trace to an unresolved V gene, and the reason for the others is unknown. D and trimming were read from the DNA, whereas the V and J calls and clone size are those reported in that table. The sample table holds about 480,000 clones, of which around nine tenths were seen once. 1.5% to 2% of the sample is held by the ten biggest clonotypes.

There are 11 amino acids in the CDR3, from cysteine to phenylalanine inclusive. Only the CDR3 DNA is retained, 33 bases long and in frame from the first base. CDR1 is given as LGHNT and CDR2 as FRNRAP, both from the germline V gene. V ends up 1 base short and J 14 bases short, with an unmatched junction base count of 3. Participants in the prospective study were enrolled through a virtual design, were aged about 18 to 100 years, and lived in 20 to 30 United States geographic areas. In the prospective study, cohorts were assigned on the basis of participant-reported clinical history obtained from a screening survey and a study questionnaire. Recovered participants in ImmuneRACE Cohort 3 were defined as having two consecutive negative NP/OP PCR tests, clearance from a healthcare professional, or resolution of symptoms. In the prospective study, mobile phlebotomists collected whole blood, serum and a nasopharyngeal or oropharyngeal swab from each participant. Prospective study participants could optionally give additional blood draws and questionnaires over an approximately two-month period. Before DNA extraction, prospective study blood samples were shipped either frozen or at room temperature.

On this clone itself: Its antigen specificity is not known. The record has no base qualities; no much larger clone is one base away.

This TCR derives from a woman aged 40 to 50 who had recovered from COVID-19. Sequencing was done on a sample of PBMCs or T cells enriched from blood (not recorded which). The receptor chain draws on TRBV12-5 and TRBJ2-3, with 7 junctional bases fitting TRBD2. The CDR3 sequence is CASGLGRERYF. The nucleotide sequence is TGTGCTAGTGGTTTGGGGCGGGAGAGGTATTTT.